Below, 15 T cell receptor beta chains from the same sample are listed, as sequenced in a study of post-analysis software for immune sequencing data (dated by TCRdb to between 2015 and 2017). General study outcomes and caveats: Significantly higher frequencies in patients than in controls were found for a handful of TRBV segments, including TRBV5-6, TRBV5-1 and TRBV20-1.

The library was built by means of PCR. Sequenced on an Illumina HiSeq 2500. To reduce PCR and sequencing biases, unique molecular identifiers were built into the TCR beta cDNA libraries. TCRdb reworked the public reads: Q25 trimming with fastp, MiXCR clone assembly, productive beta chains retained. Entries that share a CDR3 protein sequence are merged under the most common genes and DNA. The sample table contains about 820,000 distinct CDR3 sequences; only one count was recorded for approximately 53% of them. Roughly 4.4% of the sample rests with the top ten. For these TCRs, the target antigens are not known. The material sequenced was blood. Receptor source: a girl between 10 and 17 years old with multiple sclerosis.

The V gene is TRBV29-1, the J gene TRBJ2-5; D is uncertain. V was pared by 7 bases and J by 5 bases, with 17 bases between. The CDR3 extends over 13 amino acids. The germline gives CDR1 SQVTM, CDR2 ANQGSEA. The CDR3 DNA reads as TGCAGCGCCCTGACACCTCCAATTGAGACCCAGTACTTC. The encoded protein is CSALTPPIETQYF.

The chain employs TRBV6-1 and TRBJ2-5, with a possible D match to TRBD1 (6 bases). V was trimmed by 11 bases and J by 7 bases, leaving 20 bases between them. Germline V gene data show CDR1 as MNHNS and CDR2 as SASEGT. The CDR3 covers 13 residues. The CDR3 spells CAAQDSGHVTQYF. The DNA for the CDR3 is TGTGCCGCCCAGGACAGTGGCCATGTGACCCAGTACTTC.

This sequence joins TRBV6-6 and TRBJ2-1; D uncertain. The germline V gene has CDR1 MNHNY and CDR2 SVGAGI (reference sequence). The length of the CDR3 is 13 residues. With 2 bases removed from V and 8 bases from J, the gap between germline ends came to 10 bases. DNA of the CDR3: TGTGCCAGCAGTTACCATCGCAACGATGAGCAGTTCTTC. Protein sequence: CASSYHRNDEQFF.

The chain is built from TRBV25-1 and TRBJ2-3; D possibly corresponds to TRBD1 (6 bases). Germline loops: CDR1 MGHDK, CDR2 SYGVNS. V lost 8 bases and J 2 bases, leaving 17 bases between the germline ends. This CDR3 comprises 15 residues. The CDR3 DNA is TGTGCCAGCTCCACTACTGGACAGCCCACAGATACGCAGTATTTT. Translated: CASSTTGQPTDTQYF.

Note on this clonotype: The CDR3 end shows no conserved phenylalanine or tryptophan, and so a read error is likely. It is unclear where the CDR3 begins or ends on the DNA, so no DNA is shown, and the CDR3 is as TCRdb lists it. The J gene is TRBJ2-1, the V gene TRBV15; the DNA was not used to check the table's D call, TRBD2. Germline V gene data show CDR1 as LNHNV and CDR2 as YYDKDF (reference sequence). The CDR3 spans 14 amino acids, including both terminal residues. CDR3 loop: CATSRDIGEGEEFI.

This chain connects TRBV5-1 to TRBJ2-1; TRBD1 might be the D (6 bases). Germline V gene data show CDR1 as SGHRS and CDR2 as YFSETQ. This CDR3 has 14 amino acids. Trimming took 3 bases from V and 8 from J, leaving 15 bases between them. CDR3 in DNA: TGCGCCAGCAGCTGGATGTGGACAGACCATGAGCAGTTCTTC. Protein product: CASSWMWTDHEQFF.

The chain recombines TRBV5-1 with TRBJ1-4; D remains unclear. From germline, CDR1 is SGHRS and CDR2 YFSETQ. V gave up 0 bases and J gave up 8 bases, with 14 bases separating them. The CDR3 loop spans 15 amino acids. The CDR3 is CASSLGLGSSEKLFF. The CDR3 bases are TGCGCCAGCAGCTTGGGTCTGGGCTCTAGCGAAAAACTGTTTTTT.

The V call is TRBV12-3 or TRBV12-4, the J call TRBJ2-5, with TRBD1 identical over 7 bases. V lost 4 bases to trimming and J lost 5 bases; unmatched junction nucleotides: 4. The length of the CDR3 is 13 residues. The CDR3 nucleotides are TGTGCCAGCAGTTCCAGACAGGGCGAGACCCAGTACTTC. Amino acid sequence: CASSSRQGETQYF.

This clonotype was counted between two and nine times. CDR3 bases: TGTGCCAGCAGTGTGGGGCCAGTCCAAGAGACCCAGTACTTC. Translated: CASSVGPVQETQYF. This chain joins TRBV12-3 or TRBV12-4 and TRBJ2-5, with a possible D match to TRBD1 (5 bases). V was cut by 5 bases and J by 1 base, with 11 bases left in between. The CDR3 is 14 amino acids.

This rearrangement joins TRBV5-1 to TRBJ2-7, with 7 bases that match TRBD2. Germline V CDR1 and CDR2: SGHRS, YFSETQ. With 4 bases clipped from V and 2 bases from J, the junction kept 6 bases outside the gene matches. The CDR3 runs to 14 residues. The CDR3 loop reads CASSGGDPPYEQYF. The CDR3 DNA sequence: TGCGCCAGCAGCGGGGGGGACCCGCCCTACGAGCAGTACTTC. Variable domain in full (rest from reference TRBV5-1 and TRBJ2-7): KAGVTQTPRYLIKTRGQQVTLSCSPISGHRSVSWYQQTPGQGLQFLFEYFSETQRNKGNFPGRFSGRQFSNSRSEMNVSTLELGDSALYLCASSGGDPPYEQYFGPGTRLTVT.

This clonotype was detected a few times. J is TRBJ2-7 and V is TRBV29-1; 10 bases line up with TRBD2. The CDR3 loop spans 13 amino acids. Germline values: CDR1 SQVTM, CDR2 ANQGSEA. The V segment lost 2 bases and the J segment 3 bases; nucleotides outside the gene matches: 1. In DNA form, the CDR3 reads TGCAGCGTTGAAACTAGCGGGATCTACGAGCAGTACTTC. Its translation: CSVETSGIYEQYF.

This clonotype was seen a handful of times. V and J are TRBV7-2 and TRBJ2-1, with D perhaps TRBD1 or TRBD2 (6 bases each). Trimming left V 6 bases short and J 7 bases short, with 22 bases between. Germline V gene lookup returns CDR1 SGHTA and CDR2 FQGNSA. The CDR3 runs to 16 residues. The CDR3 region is CASSTRGGRSGNEQFF. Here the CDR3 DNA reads TGTGCCAGCAGTACTCGAGGGGGGCGCTCGGGTAATGAGCAGTTCTTC.

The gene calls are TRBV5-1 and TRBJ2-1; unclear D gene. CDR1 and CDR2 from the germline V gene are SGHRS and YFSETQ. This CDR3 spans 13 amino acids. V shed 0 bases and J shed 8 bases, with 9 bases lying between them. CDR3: CASSLVGIDEQFF. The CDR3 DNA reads TGCGCCAGCAGCTTGGTGGGGATCGATGAGCAGTTCTTC.

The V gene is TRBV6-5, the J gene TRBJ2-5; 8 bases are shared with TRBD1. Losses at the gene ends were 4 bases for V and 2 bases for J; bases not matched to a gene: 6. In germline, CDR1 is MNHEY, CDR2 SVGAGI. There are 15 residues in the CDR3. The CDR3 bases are TGTGCCAGCAGTTCTCGGACAGGGAATCAAGAGACCCAGTACTTC. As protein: CASSSRTGNQETQYF.

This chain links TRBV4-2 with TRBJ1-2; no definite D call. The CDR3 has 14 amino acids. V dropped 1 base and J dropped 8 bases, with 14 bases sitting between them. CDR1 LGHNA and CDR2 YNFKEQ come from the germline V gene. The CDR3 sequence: CASSQVLGEGGYTF. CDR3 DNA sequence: TGTGCCAGCAGCCAAGTTTTAGGCGAAGGGGGCTACACCTTC.